Listed below are T cell receptor beta chains from one sample, sequenced in a study of monozygotic twins with inflammatory bowel disease. Reprocessing the 5' RACE reads, TCRdb reports a single entry for every CDR3 protein and omits DNA. Recorded for this sample: some 130,000 distinct CDR3 sequences. What was sequenced was blood. The receptor source for this set is a human donor with ulcerative colitis or Crohn's disease, or a healthy co-twin of an affected twin (not recorded which). Both conserved end residues are part of each CDR3.

V	J	CDR3
TRBV9	TRBJ2-7	CASSEGQGSVYEQYF
TRBV7-2	TRBJ2-7	CASSKAGTGGYEQYF
TRBV7-2	TRBJ2-6	CASTILTGTNGANVLTF
TRBV6-1	TRBJ2-4	CASSEMSRAGGNIQYF
TRBV20-1	TRBJ2-5	CSASPGGPGETQYF
TRBV25-1	TRBJ2-2	CASSEYVFTGELFF
TRBV20-1	TRBJ2-3	CSARGQIGTDTQYF
TRBV5-1	TRBJ2-3	CASSLEGDTQYF
TRBV7-9	TRBJ2-7	CASTPLGGRPSSYEQYF
TRBV6-5	TRBJ1-6	CASGPVTDGNSPLHF
TRBV20-1	TRBJ2-1	CSASGSGRGVDNEQFF
TRBV7-8	TRBJ1-3	CASSRDVISSGNTIYF
TRBV7-2	TRBJ2-1	CASSFQTVSYNEQFF
TRBV28	TRBJ1-4	CASSSLTGYNEKLFF
TRBV6-2/TRBV6-3	TRBJ2-7	CASSYSRLVGAYEQYF
TRBV7-9	TRBJ2-1	CASSLVRERSEQFF
TRBV29-1	TRBJ2-2	CSVEGTSGKNTGELFF
TRBV5-1	TRBJ2-7	CASRLEVKGAYEQYF
TRBV5-4	TRBJ2-1	CASSSWTSGRGRGHEQFF
TRBV6-2/TRBV6-3	TRBJ2-4	CASSNQMRVQYF
TRBV25-1	TRBJ2-7	CASRSTRRGYYEQYF
TRBV5-1	TRBJ1-2	CASSLPQGADYGYTF
TRBV5-1	TRBJ2-5	CASSLETAWRETQYF
TRBV6-2/TRBV6-3	TRBJ2-7	CSAGTGFYEQYF
TRBV12-3/TRBV12-4	TRBJ2-2	CASSPWGLGELFF
TRBV10-3	TRBJ2-1	CAISEGSGGYITDEQFF
TRBV20-1	TRBJ1-2	CSARNQGAIYGYTF
TRBV7-9	TRBJ1-6	CASSSGTSYNSPLHF
TRBV29-1	TRBJ2-3	CSVDAISTDTQYF
TRBV5-1	TRBJ2-7	CASSSRGNSVEQYF
TRBV7-2	TRBJ2-5	CASSSTSIETQYF
TRBV29-1	TRBJ2-7	CSVEWGPDGEQYF
TRBV28	TRBJ2-7	CASSFPTSRLPGDRIAYEQYF
TRBV10-3	TRBJ2-1	CAISESWTSDYNEQFF
TRBV7-2	TRBJ1-1	CASSLVDAGSEAFF
TRBV6-1	TRBJ1-5	CASSRIQGPYSNQPQHF
TRBV20-1	TRBJ2-3	CSAGGGLAGATDTQYF
TRBV4-3	TRBJ2-3	CASSQDYGTDTQYF
TRBV7-2	TRBJ2-7	CASSLEASAAYEQYF
TRBV6-5	TRBJ1-1	CASSYSARGARVGATEAFF
TRBV20-1	TRBJ1-1	CSARQGASRNTEAFF
TRBV6-1	TRBJ2-7	CASSPTGIGRGYEQYF